This entry lists 18 T cell receptor beta chains sequenced from one sample in a study of chemoradiotherapy in HPV16-positive cancers. Data came from immunoSEQ multiplex PCR; TCRdb stores just in-frame clones and leaves some out. The table has some 500 clones, roughly 87% seen once; the top ten hold roughly 7.5%. The sample here was tumor tissue, taken from a patient who underwent chemoradiotherapy. The receptors stem from a human donor with HPV-associated anogenital cancer.

V and J are TRBV7-9 and TRBJ2-3; TRBD2 matches 10 bases. The CDR3 is 16 residues long. Looked up from germline, CDR1 is SEHNR and CDR2 is FQNEAQ (reference sequence). Trimming removed 1 base from V and 0 bases from J; junction bases left unmatched: 1. Written as DNA, the CDR3 is TGTGCCAGCAGCTTAGGGACTAGCGGTAGCACAGATACGCAGTATTTT. Amino acid sequence: CASSLGTSGSTDTQYF.

The chain employs TRBV29-1 and TRBJ1-2, with 8 bases fitting TRBD1. The V gene end was trimmed by 3 bases and the J gene end by 4 bases; junction bases not matched to a gene: 4. CDR1 SQVTM and CDR2 ANQGSEA come from the germline V gene. The CDR3 totals 13 residues. The CDR3 protein is CSVDEQGVYGYTF. The CDR3 nucleotides read TGCAGCGTTGACGAACAGGGGGTCTATGGCTACACCTTC.

The chain links TRBV28 to TRBJ1-2, with a possible D match to TRBD1 (5 bases). The CDR3 covers 15 residues. Trimming shortened V by 6 bases and J by 1 base, and 15 bases separated the two germline ends. CDR1 is MDHEN and CDR2 is SYDVKM in the germline V gene. CDR3 residues: CASSGAGYSNYGYTF. CDR3 coding DNA: TGTGCCAGCAGCGGTGCAGGGTATAGTAACTATGGCTACACCTTC.

The chain is built from TRBV5-4 and TRBJ2-7; either TRBD1 or TRBD2 may supply D (5 bases each). In germline, CDR1 is SGHNT, CDR2 YYREEE (reference sequence). CDR3 length: 14 residues. The V end lost 0 bases, the J end lost 2 bases, and 9 bases lay between the germline ends. Here the CDR3 reads CASSLDLGPYEQYF. The DNA of the CDR3 is TGTGCCAGCAGCTTGGATCTGGGACCCTACGAGCAGTACTTC.

CDR3 loop: CASSPRWAGEFVDEQFF. In DNA, the CDR3 is TGTGCCAGCAGCCCTAGGTGGGCGGGGGAATTCGTTGATGAGCAGTTCTTC. The rearrangement uses TRBV7-9 and TRBJ2-1; 7 bases match TRBD2. CDR1 and CDR2 (germline): SEHNR, FQNEAQ (reference sequence). The CDR3 runs 17 residues. The J segment lost 8 bases and the V segment lost 5 bases, leaving 18 bases of the junction unmatched.

This clone turned up a few times. J is TRBJ1-1 and V is TRBV2; D is undetermined. The V gene lost 6 bases and the J gene lost 8 bases, with 13 bases spanning the gap. The germline CDR1 and CDR2 sequences are SNHLY and FYNNEI. The CDR3 has 12 residues. In DNA form, the CDR3 reads TGTGCCAGCAGGGCACACAGTGGCGAAGCTTTCTTT. Its protein product is CASRAHSGEAFF.

As concerns this clone: A read error may account for a junction end that differs from germline. V and J are TRBV7-9 and TRBJ1-6; weak D call: TRBD1 (6 bases). In germline, CDR1 is SEHNR, CDR2 FQNEAQ (reference sequence). The CDR3 is 14 residues long. This CDR3 is CASSFEGVNSLLHF. CDR3 nucleotides: TGTGCCAGCAGCTTTGAGGGGGTCAATTCACTCCTCCACTTT.

CDR3 nucleotides: TGCAGTGCCGGACTAGCCGATACGCAGTATTTT. It codes for CSAGLADTQYF. The gene calls are TRBV20-1 and TRBJ2-3; 8 nucleotides align to TRBD2. The germline V gene encodes CDR1 DFQATT and CDR2 SNEGSKA (reference sequence). Unmatched junction bases numbered 2, after V lost 6 bases and J lost 6 bases. The CDR3 consists of 11 residues.

The genes are TRBV4-1 and TRBJ2-3; a weak D match, TRBD1 (6 bases). The CDR3 has 15 residues. Germline V lookup: CDR1 MGHRA, CDR2 YSYEKL. V shed 6 bases and J shed 1 base, with 14 bases lying between them. The CDR3 bases are TGCGCCAGCAGACCCCAGGCAGGGGGCACAGATACGCAGTATTTT. Its translation: CASRPQAGGTDTQYF.

This sequence joins TRBV27 and TRBJ1-2; 7 bases map to TRBD1. Germline CDR1 MNHEY, CDR2 SMNVEV (reference sequence). V shed 3 bases and J 7 bases; nucleotides not matched to a gene: 11. There are 15 residues in the CDR3. CDR3 in DNA: TGTGCCAGCAGTTTGTCCGGGACAGCCGCAATTGGCTACACCTTC. It encodes CASSLSGTAAIGYTF.

The chain couples TRBV7-2 to TRBJ2-5; 12 bases map to TRBD2. The CDR3 runs to 15 residues. V lost 7 bases and J lost 7; bases outside the gene matches: 10. Germline CDR1 is SGHTA and CDR2 is FQGNSA. CDR3 residues: CASKIASGGEVTQYF. The CDR3 DNA reads as TGTGCCAGCAAGATCGCTAGCGGGGGGGAGGTGACCCAGTACTTC.

The CDR3, as DNA: TGTGCCAGCAGTTTCCTTGGGACTATGAAAGAGACCCAGTACTTC. This sequence encodes CASSFLGTMKETQYF. This chain uses TRBV27 with TRBJ2-5; the match to TRBD2 covers 7 bases. Trimming at V came to 3 bases and at J to 3 bases, leaving 7 bases not matched to a gene. CDR3 length equals 15 residues. Germline V gene sequence: CDR1 MNHEY, CDR2 SMNVEV (reference sequence).

V gene TRBV4-2 combines with J gene TRBJ2-3; 14 nucleotides line up with TRBD2. After removal of 1 base from V and 1 base from J, the junction contained 4 bases not matched to a gene. The CDR3 covers 18 residues. The germline CDR1 and CDR2 sequences are LGHNA and YNFKEQ. The CDR3 protein is CASSQGLAGGPGTDTQYF. The DNA for the CDR3 is TGTGCCAGCAGCCAAGGACTAGCGGGGGGGCCAGGCACAGATACGCAGTATTTT.

This clone was found a few times. V gene TRBV7-2 combines with J gene TRBJ2-3, with D unclear. V gave up 5 bases and J gave up 7 bases, with 7 bases separating them. Germline V gene sequence: CDR1 SGHTA, CDR2 FQGNSA. The CDR3 length is 11 residues. For the CDR3, the DNA is TGTGCCAGCAGCCTTGGATATACGCAGTATTTT. Translated, it gives CASSLGYTQYF.

The rearrangement links TRBV6-6 to TRBJ2-1; D is ambiguous. CDR1 and CDR2 (germline): MNHNY, SVGAGI (reference sequence). Trimming shortened V by 10 bases and J by 0 bases, and 10 bases separated the two germline ends. CDR3 length: 13 residues. Here the CDR3 DNA reads TGTGCCACTACACCCAGCTCCTACAATGAGCAGTTCTTC. It codes for CATTPSSYNEQFF.

This clone has only a few counts. The gene calls are TRBV7-8 and TRBJ1-4; 9 bases align to TRBD1. This CDR3 is built from 14 residues. V was clipped by 6 bases and J by 6 bases; unmatched bases: 5. The germline gives CDR1 SGHVS, CDR2 FQNEAQ. The CDR3 sequence is CASRNRGLDEKLFF. The CDR3 nucleotides are TGTGCCAGCAGGAACAGGGGGCTGGATGAAAAACTGTTTTTT.

This clone was seen more than once but under ten times. The V gene is TRBV9, the J gene TRBJ2-3, with 10 bases lining up with TRBD2. With V trimmed by 4 bases and J by 2 bases, 10 bases remained unmatched. Per the germline V gene, CDR1 is SGDLS and CDR2 is YYNGEE. This CDR3 contains 17 residues. The DNA of the CDR3 is TGTGCCAGCAGCCGTTTTAGCGGGGGGACCTTCACAGATACGCAGTATTTT. Its translation: CASSRFSGGTFTDTQYF. Full variable domain (missing parts from reference TRBV9 and TRBJ2-3): DSGVTQTPKHLITATGQRVTLRCSPRSGDLSVYWYQQSLDQGLQFLIQYYNGEERAKGNILERFSAQQFPDLHSELNLSSLELGDSALYFCASSRFSGGTFTDTQYFGPGTRLTVL.

This sequence joins TRBV9 and TRBJ1-2, with TRBD1 as a possible D gene (5 bases). Deletions cut 0 bases from V and 4 bases from J, with 10 bases between. The germline gives CDR1 SGDLS, CDR2 YYNGEE. CDR3 size: 14 residues. CDR3 in amino acids: CASSVDGTRYGYTF. Here the CDR3 DNA reads TGTGCCAGCAGCGTAGACGGGACGCGCTATGGCTACACCTTC.